This T cell receptor beta chain is drawn from a study of beta chain features in type 1 diabetes. Broader study findings: HLA effects on TCRB rearrangement stayed unresolved here.

Blood was drawn once from each donor into heparinised tubes. The draws averaged roughly 120 mL. The entirety of the isolated RNA underwent reverse transcription, so expressed TCRB transcripts were sequenced. TCRdb's table, derived via immunoSEQ multiplex PCR, lists solely in-frame clones and lacks some. In the table there are about 340,000 clones, 8% of which are singletons. As to this clone: Its antigen is not identified.

This CDR3 region has 11 residues. The V and J ends lost 3 bases and 6 bases respectively, with 8 bases between them. The germline V gene has CDR1 DFQATT and CDR2 SNEGSKA (reference sequence). The genes are TRBV20-1 and TRBJ1-1; D not certain. This clonotype was sampled from a woman in her late teens or twenties in good health. Sequenced: central memory CD4+ T cells from blood. This CDR3 is CSASEVPEAFF. The CDR3 nucleotides read TGCAGTGCTAGTGAAGTCCCTGAAGCTTTCTTT.